This T cell receptor beta chain was observed in a study of OX40 agonist ivuxolimab in advanced cancers. Study context: One hepatocellular carcinoma and a couple of cutaneous melanoma patients partially responded.

Clones were sequenced by immunoSEQ multiplex PCR, and TCRdb holds only the in-frame ones, with some missing. The top ten hold 0.7% to 0.95% of the sample, which has approximately 50,000 clones, about 88% seen once. Sequenced material: CD4+ or CD8+ T cells sorted from blood, taken in a trial of the OX40 agonist ivuxolimab. The source of this sequence is an adult with an advanced solid tumor such as melanoma, head and neck, liver or kidney cancer.

For the CDR3, the DNA is TGTGCCAGTAGTGCACCGGGAGGGGCTCCGGGCACAGATACGCAGTATTTT. It translates to CASSAPGGAPGTDTQYF. This chain uses TRBV19 with TRBJ2-3; the match to TRBD2 covers 8 bases. The germline V gene encodes CDR1 LNHDA and CDR2 SQIVND (reference sequence). V trimming: 5 bases; J trimming: 1 base; junction bases outside the gene matches: 11. The length of the CDR3 is 17 residues.